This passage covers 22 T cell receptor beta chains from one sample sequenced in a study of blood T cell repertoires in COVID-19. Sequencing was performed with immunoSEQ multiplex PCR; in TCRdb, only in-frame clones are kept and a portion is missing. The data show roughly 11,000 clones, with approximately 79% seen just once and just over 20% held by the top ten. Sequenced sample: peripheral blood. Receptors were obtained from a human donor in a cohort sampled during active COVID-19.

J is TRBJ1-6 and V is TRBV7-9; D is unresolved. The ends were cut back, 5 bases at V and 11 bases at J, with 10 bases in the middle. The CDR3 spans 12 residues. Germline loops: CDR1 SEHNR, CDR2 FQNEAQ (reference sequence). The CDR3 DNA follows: TGTGCCAGCAGCCTCGATACTACACCCCTCCACTTT. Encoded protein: CASSLDTTPLHF.

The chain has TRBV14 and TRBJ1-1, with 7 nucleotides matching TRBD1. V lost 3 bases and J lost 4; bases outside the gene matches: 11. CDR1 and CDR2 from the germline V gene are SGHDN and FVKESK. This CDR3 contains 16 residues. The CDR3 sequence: CASSQGSYRGLTEAFF. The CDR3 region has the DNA TGTGCCAGCAGCCAGGGATCCTACAGGGGTCTCACTGAAGCTTTCTTT.

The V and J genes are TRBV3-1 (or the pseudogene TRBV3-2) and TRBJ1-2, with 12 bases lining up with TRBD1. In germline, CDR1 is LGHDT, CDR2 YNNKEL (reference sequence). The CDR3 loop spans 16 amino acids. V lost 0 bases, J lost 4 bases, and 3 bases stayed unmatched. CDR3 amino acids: CASSQDWGQGAYGYTF. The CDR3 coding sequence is TGTGCCAGCAGCCAAGATTGGGGACAGGGGGCCTATGGCTACACCTTC.

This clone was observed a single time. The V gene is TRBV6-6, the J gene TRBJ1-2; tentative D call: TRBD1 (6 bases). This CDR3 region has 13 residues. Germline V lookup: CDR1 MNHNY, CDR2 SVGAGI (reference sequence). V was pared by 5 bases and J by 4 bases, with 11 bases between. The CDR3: CASSQDSPYGYTF. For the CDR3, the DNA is TGTGCCAGCAGTCAGGACAGTCCCTATGGCTACACCTTC.

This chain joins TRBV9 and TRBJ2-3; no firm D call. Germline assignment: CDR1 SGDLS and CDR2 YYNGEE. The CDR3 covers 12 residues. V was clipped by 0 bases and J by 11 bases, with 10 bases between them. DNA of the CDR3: TGTGCCAGCAGCGTAGGCGATTTAGAGCAGTATTTT. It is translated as CASSVGDLEQYF.

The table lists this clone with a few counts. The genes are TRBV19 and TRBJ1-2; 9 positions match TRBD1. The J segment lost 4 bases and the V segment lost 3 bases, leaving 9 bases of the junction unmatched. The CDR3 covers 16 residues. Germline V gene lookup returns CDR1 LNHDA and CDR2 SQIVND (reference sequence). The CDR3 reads CASSIATGTGSYGYTF. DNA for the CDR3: TGTGCCAGTAGTATTGCGACCGGGACAGGGTCCTATGGCTACACCTTC.

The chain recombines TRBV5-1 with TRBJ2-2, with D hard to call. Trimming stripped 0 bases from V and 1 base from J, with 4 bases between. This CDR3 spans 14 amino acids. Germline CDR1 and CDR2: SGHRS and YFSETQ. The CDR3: CASSLGQNTGELFF. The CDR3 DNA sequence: TGCGCCAGCAGCTTGGGACAGAACACCGGGGAGCTGTTTTTT.

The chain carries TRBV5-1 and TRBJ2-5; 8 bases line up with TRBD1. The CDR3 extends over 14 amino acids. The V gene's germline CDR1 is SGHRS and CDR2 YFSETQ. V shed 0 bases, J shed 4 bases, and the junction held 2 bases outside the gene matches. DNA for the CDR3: TGCGCCAGCAGCTTGGGCCAGGGGGCAGAGACCCAGTACTTC. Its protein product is CASSLGQGAETQYF. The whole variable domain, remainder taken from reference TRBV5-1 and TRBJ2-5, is KAGVTQTPRYLIKTRGQQVTLSCSPISGHRSVSWYQQTPGQGLQFLFEYFSETQRNKGNFPGRFSGRQFSNSRSEMNVSTLELGDSALYLCASSLGQGAETQYFGPGTRLLVL.

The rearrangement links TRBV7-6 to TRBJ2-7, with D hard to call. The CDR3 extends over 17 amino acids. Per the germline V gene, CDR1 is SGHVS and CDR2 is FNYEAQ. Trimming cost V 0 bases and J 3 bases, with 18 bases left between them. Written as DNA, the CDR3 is TGTGCCAGCAGCTTAGCGACGGGTAGGAGAGGAAACTACGAGCAGTACTTC. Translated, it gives CASSLATGRRGNYEQYF.

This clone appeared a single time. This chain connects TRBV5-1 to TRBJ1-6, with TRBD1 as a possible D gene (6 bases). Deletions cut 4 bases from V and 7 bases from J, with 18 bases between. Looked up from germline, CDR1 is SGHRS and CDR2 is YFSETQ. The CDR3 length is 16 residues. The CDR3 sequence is CASSPVAGTPNSPLHF. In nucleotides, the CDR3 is TGCGCCAGCAGCCCCGTCGCCGGGACACCCAATTCACCCCTCCACTTT.

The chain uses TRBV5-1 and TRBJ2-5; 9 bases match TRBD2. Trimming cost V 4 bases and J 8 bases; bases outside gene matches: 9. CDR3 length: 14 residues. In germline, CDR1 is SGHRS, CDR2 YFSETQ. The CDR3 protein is CASSPLAGGVTQYF. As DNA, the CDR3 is TGCGCCAGCAGCCCTCTGGCGGGGGGGGTAACCCAGTACTTC.

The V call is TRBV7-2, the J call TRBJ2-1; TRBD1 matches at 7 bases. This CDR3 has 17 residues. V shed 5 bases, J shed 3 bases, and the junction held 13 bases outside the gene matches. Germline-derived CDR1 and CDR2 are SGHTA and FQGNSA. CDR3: CASSPLQGRAVYNEQFF. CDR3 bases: TGTGCCAGCAGCCCTCTACAGGGGCGAGCCGTCTACAATGAGCAGTTCTTC.

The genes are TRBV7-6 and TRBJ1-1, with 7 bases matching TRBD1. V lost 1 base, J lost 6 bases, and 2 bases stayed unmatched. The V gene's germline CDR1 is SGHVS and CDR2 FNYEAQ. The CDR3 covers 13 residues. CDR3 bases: TGTGCCAGCAGCTTAGGACAGGGCGCTGAAGCTTTCTTT. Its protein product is CASSLGQGAEAFF.

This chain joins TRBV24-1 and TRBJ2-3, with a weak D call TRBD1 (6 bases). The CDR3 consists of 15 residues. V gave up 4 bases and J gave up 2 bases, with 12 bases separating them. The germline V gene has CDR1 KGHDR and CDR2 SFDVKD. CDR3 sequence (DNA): TGTGCCACCAGTGACCCGACAGGACCCACAGATACGCAGTATTTT. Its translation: CATSDPTGPTDTQYF.

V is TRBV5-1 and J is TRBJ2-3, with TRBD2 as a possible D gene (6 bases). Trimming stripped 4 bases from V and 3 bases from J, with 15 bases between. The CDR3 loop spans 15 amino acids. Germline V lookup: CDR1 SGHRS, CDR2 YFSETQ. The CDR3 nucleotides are TGCGCCAGCAGCCGCCTCGCGGGGCTGACAGATACGCAGTATTTT. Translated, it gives CASSRLAGLTDTQYF.

The chain's CDR3 is CASSTLDRDLYVRNSPLHF. The DNA for the CDR3 is TGTGCCAGCAGTACCCTGGACAGGGATCTATATGTAAGAAATTCACCCCTCCACTTT. The chain is built from TRBV6-2 or TRBV6-3 and TRBJ1-6; 8 bases line up with TRBD1. The V and J ends lost 5 bases and 7 bases, in that order; junction bases with no gene match: 19. Germline assignment: CDR1 MNHEY and CDR2 SVGEGT. The CDR3 contains 19 residues.

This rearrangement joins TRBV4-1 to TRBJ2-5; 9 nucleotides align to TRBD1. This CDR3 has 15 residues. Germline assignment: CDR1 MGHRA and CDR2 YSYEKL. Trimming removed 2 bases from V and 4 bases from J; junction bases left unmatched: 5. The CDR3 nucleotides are TGCGCCAGCAGCCAACATGGGACAGGGCTAGAGACCCAGTACTTC. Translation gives CASSQHGTGLETQYF.

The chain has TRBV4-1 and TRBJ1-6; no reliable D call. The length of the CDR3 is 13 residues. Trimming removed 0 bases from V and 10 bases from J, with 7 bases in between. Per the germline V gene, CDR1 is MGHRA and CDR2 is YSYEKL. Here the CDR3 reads CASSQDRGSPLHF. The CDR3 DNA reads TGCGCCAGCAGCCAAGATAGAGGATCACCCCTCCACTTT.

The CDR3 DNA reads TGTGCCAGCTATAGGGACAGGGGCAGTAGTGAAGCTTTCTTT. Residues: CASYRDRGSSEAFF. The chain combines TRBV3-1 (or the pseudogene TRBV3-2) with TRBJ1-1; 10 bases agree with TRBD1. The CDR3 consists of 14 residues. Germline values: CDR1 LGHDT, CDR2 YNNKEL (reference sequence). With 8 bases clipped from V and 7 bases from J, the junction kept 10 bases outside the gene matches.

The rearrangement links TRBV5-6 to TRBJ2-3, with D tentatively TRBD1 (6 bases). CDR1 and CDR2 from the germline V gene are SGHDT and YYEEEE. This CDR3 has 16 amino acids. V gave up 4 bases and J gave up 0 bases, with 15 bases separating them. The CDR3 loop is CASSLTGTSSTDTQYF. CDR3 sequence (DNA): TGTGCCAGCAGCCTGACAGGAACCAGTAGCACAGATACGCAGTATTTT.

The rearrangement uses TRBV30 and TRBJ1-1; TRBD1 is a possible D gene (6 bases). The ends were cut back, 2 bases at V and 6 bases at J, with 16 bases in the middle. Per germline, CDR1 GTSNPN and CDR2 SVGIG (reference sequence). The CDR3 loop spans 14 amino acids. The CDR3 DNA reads TGTGCCTGGAGTCCCCTCAGGGGCTCTGCTGAAGCTTTCTTT. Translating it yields CAWSPLRGSAEAFF.

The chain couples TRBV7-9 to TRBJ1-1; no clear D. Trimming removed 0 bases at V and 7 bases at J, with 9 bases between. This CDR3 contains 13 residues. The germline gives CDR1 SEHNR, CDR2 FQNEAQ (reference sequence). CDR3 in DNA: TGTGCCAGCAGCTTAGCGCACGGTATTGAAGCTTTCTTT. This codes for CASSLAHGIEAFF.